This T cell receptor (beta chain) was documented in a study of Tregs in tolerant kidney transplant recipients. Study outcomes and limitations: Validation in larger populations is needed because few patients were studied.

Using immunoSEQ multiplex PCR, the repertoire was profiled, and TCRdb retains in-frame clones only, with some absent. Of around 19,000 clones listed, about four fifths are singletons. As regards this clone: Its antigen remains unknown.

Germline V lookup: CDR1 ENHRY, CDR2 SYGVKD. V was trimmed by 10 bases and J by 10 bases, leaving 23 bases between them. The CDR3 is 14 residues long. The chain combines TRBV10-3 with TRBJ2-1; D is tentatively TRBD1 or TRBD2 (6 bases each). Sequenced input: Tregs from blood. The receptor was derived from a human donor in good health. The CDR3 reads CATQKEGGLREQFF. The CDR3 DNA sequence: TGTGCCACCCAAAAGGAGGGGGGCTTACGGGAGCAGTTCTTC.